The 25 T cell receptor beta chains below were found in one sample sequenced in a study of blood T cell repertoires in COVID-19. The repertoire was sequenced with immunoSEQ multiplex PCR; TCRdb's copy has only in-frame clones and lacks some. Here the sample spans about 160,000 clones, around 90% being singletons. Sequenced input: peripheral blood. The receptors come from a man in his 60s with acute or convalescent COVID-19.

This chain joins TRBV6-2 or TRBV6-3 and TRBJ2-7, with D maybe TRBD2 (6 bases). Germline CDR1 is MNHEY and CDR2 is SVGEGT. The V gene lost 4 bases and the J gene lost 6 bases, with 22 bases spanning the gap. The CDR3 covers 16 residues. CDR3 DNA: TGTGCCAGCAGTTTCCTCGTCGGGGGTTCCCCCCTCGAGCAGTACTTC. Translated: CASSFLVGGSPLEQYF.

The gene calls are TRBV6-5 and TRBJ2-1; the D is unclear. Trimming pared 6 bases from V and 9 bases from J, leaving 12 bases between. Germline-derived CDR1 and CDR2 are MNHEY and SVGAGI. The CDR3 is 12 amino acids. The CDR3 nucleotides read TGTGCCAGCAGCCCCATCCGAGGTGAGCAGTTCTTC. Translated, it gives CASSPIRGEQFF.

This rearrangement joins TRBV2 to TRBJ1-2; D may be TRBD1 (6 bases). V dropped 5 bases and J dropped 4 bases, with 14 bases sitting between them. Germline V gene data show CDR1 as SNHLY and CDR2 as FYNNEI. The CDR3 is 14 residues long. The CDR3 DNA reads TGTGCCAGCAGTACAGGGTTTGAAGGCTATGGCTACACCTTC. Translated, it gives CASSTGFEGYGYTF.

The chain has TRBV5-6 and TRBJ1-1, with D tentatively TRBD1 (5 bases). The V and J ends lost 5 bases and 4 bases respectively, with 12 bases between them. Germline V gives CDR1 SGHDT, CDR2 YYEEEE. The CDR3 has 13 amino acids. The CDR3 reads CASRLQGSTEAFF. CDR3 in DNA: TGTGCCAGCAGATTGCAGGGTAGCACTGAAGCTTTCTTT.

V and J are TRBV10-3 and TRBJ2-1; no firm D call. With 11 bases removed from V and 9 bases from J, the gap between germline ends came to 14 bases. CDR1 and CDR2 from the germline V gene are ENHRY and SYGVKD. The CDR3 has 11 residues. CDR3 DNA sequence: TGTGCCGCCTCTCGGTCCGGTGAGCAGTTCTTC. As protein: CAASRSGEQFF.

This clone was counted once. The rearrangement links TRBV6-1 to TRBJ1-5; D is perhaps TRBD1 (5 bases). This CDR3 region has 15 residues. Germline loops: CDR1 MNHNS, CDR2 SASEGT. The germline V and J ends were trimmed by 1 base and 10 bases, with 17 bases remaining between them. This CDR3 is CASSEVGHGPGPQHF. DNA for the CDR3: TGTGCCAGCAGTGAAGTCGGACATGGCCCCGGCCCCCAGCATTTT.

The V and J genes are TRBV18 and TRBJ1-1, with D perhaps matching TRBD1 (6 bases). This CDR3 contains 15 residues. V lost 5 bases to trimming and J lost 4 bases, with 17 bases between them. Germline V gene sequence: CDR1 KGHSH, CDR2 LQKENI. This CDR3 reads CASSINRDWVTEAFF. CDR3 in DNA: TGTGCCAGCTCAATCAACAGGGATTGGGTCACTGAAGCTTTCTTT.

This chain's CDR3 is CSVGGQAFDQPQHF. For the CDR3, the DNA is TGCAGCGTCGGAGGACAGGCCTTTGATCAGCCCCAGCATTTT. V usage is TRBV29-1 and J usage is TRBJ1-5; 7 nucleotides line up with TRBD1. The CDR3 length is 14 residues. The germline gives CDR1 SQVTM, CDR2 ANQGSEA. Trimming cost V 6 bases and J 5 bases; bases outside gene matches: 10.

The genes are TRBV7-3 and TRBJ2-7; D might be TRBD1 (6 bases). Between the trimmed V and J ends, which lost 5 bases and 2 bases, there was a span of 13 bases. Germline CDR1 is SGHTA and CDR2 is FQGTGA. The CDR3 is 14 amino acids. The CDR3 bases are TGTGCCAGCAGCCCACAGGGACGACCCTACGAGCAGTACTTC. Its protein product is CASSPQGRPYEQYF.

The chain uses TRBV4-2 and TRBJ1-1, with 8 bases lining up with TRBD1. Trimming took 0 bases from V and 4 from J; bases not matched to a gene: 10. There are 17 residues in the CDR3. Germline loops: CDR1 LGHNA, CDR2 YNFKEQ. CDR3 amino acids: CASSQDLAGGAGTEAFF. CDR3 in DNA: TGTGCCAGCAGCCAAGATCTAGCAGGGGGCGCGGGCACTGAAGCTTTCTTT.

CDR3 region: CASSFSRSQPQHF. CDR3 in DNA: TGTGCCAGCAGCTTTTCAAGGAGTCAGCCCCAGCATTTT. The chain employs TRBV11-2 and TRBJ1-5; D ambiguous. With 3 bases removed from V and 6 bases from J, the gap between germline ends came to 9 bases. This CDR3 spans 13 amino acids. The germline CDR1 and CDR2 sequences are SGHAT and FQNNGV.

The chain uses TRBV18 and TRBJ2-1, with 7 bases identical to TRBD2. The CDR3 totals 18 residues. V shed 6 bases, J shed 1 base, and the junction held 15 bases outside the gene matches. Germline V gene lookup returns CDR1 KGHSH and CDR2 LQKENI. CDR3 bases: TGTGCCAGCTCCACCGGGCTAGCGGAAATTAGATCCTACAATGAGCAGTTCTTC. It yields the protein CASSTGLAEIRSYNEQFF.

J is TRBJ2-3 and V is TRBV7-7; 11 nucleotides agree with TRBD2. The CDR3 extends over 18 amino acids. The junction had 7 bases not matched to a gene; V was cut back by 2 bases and J by 0 bases. CDR1 and CDR2 from the germline V gene are SSHAT and FNYEAQ (reference sequence). CDR3 nucleotides: TGTGCCAGCAGCTTAACTAGCGGGGGATTAACTAGCACAGATACGCAGTATTTT. Translating gives CASSLTSGGLTSTDTQYF.

The chain employs TRBV15 and TRBJ2-2; TRBD1 agrees at 7 bases. J lost 0 bases, V lost 1 base, and 5 bases had no gene match. The CDR3 is made up of 17 amino acids. From germline, CDR1 is LNHNV and CDR2 YYDKDF (reference sequence). The CDR3 here is CATSRATGTANTGELFF. The CDR3 nucleotides read TGTGCCACCAGCAGAGCCACCGGGACAGCGAACACCGGGGAGCTGTTTTTT.

The CDR3 DNA follows: TGTGCCTGGAGTGTCTTAGGGGGCGAGATGGCAGATACGCAGTATTTT. Protein product: CAWSVLGGEMADTQYF. J is TRBJ2-3 and V is TRBV30; 7 bases are a match to TRBD1. Trimming removed 0 bases from V and 4 bases from J; junction bases left unmatched: 10. CDR1 and CDR2 from the germline V gene are GTSNPN and SVGIG (reference sequence). The CDR3 spans 16 residues.

The J gene is TRBJ1-2, the V gene TRBV27, with a weak D call TRBD1 (6 bases). The CDR3 sequence is 16 residues long. Germline CDR1 reads MNHEY; CDR2 reads SMNVEV (reference sequence). Trimming took 0 bases from V and 3 from J, leaving 14 bases between them. CDR3 DNA sequence: TGTGCCAGCAGTTTATCGGCCAGGGGTCCCGACTATGGCTACACCTTC. Its translation is CASSLSARGPDYGYTF.

This clone appeared a single time. This chain uses TRBV29-1 with TRBJ2-3; the D gene is possibly TRBD1 (5 bases). The V and J ends lost 5 bases and 3 bases respectively, with 9 bases between them. The CDR3 sequence is 12 residues long. CDR1 and CDR2 (germline): SQVTM, ANQGSEA. For the CDR3, the DNA is TGCAGCGTTACCCCAGGGACAGATACGCAGTATTTT. Protein sequence: CSVTPGTDTQYF.

This clone was recorded once. The CDR3 bases are TGTGCCAGCAGCCTACGGACAGGGTGGGATGAGCAGTTCTTC. Translated, it gives CASSLRTGWDEQFF. The chain uses TRBV7-9 and TRBJ2-1, with 8 bases fitting TRBD1. The CDR3 is made up of 14 amino acids. Per the germline V gene, CDR1 is SEHNR and CDR2 is FQNEAQ (reference sequence). Germline trimming cut 5 bases from V and 8 bases from J; bases unmatched to any gene: 8.

The chain carries TRBV24-1 and TRBJ1-1; no clear D gene. The CDR3 is 14 amino acids. Germline V CDR1 and CDR2: KGHDR, SFDVKD. Between the trimmed V and J ends, which lost 3 bases and 1 base, there was a span of 8 bases. CDR3: CATSDGRGNTEAFF. The CDR3 nucleotides are TGTGCCACCAGTGATGGTAGAGGGAACACTGAAGCTTTCTTT.

This clone has only one observation. The CDR3 region has the DNA TGTGCCAGCTCACCAACAGGGAACTCCTACGAGCAGTACTTC. This sequence encodes CASSPTGNSYEQYF. This chain uses TRBV18 with TRBJ2-7; D perhaps matches TRBD1 (6 bases). Trimming took off 2 bases at V and 0 bases at J, with 8 bases between the two ends. The CDR3 has 14 amino acids. CDR1 is KGHSH, CDR2 LQKENI, per germline. Looking up the rest from reference TRBV18 and TRBJ2-7 gives the full variable domain: NAGVMQNPRHLVRRRGQEARLRCSPMKGHSHVYWYRQLPEEGLKFMVYLQKENIIDESGMPKERFSAEFPKEGPSILRIQQVVRGDSAAYFCASSPTGNSYEQYFGPGTRLTVT.

The chain is built from TRBV27 and TRBJ2-3; TRBD2 might be the D (6 bases). V shed 5 bases and J shed 0 bases, with 27 bases lying between them. The CDR3 is 20 residues long. CDR1 is MNHEY and CDR2 is SMNVEV in the germline V gene (reference sequence). CDR3 bases: TGTGCCAGCAGTGGGGGACTGGCGGGATGGAAACCGACTAGCACAGATACGCAGTATTTT. Encoded protein: CASSGGLAGWKPTSTDTQYF.

The J gene is TRBJ2-3, the V gene TRBV4-3; D is uncertain. Deletions cut 0 bases from V and 1 base from J, with 5 bases between. Germline CDR1 LGHNA, CDR2 YSLEER. This CDR3 has 14 residues. CDR3 protein: CASSQDQGTDTQYF. The CDR3 DNA is TGCGCCAGCAGCCAAGACCAGGGCACAGATACGCAGTATTTT.

The V call is TRBV11-3, the J call TRBJ2-2, with 11 bases aligning to TRBD2. CDR3 length: 16 amino acids. Germline V CDR1 and CDR2: SGHNT, YENEEA. V shed 4 bases and J 1 base; nucleotides not matched to a gene: 2. DNA of the CDR3: TGTGCCAGCAGCTCCGGACTAGCGGGGAACACCGGGGAGCTGTTTTTT. It yields the protein CASSSGLAGNTGELFF.

V gene TRBV7-7 combines with J gene TRBJ1-3, with D perhaps TRBD1 (5 bases). CDR1 SSHAT and CDR2 FNYEAQ come from the germline V gene (reference sequence). The CDR3 covers 16 residues. V shed 11 bases and J shed 7 bases, with 27 bases lying between them. CDR3 coding DNA: TGTGCCCAGACGGGGGTCCCGGGCAGGGACTGGAACACCATATATTTT. As protein: CAQTGVPGRDWNTIYF. Together with reference TRBV7-7 and TRBJ1-3, the CDR3 gives the full variable domain: GAGVSQSPRYKVTKRGQDVTLRCDPISSHATLYWYQQALGQGPEFLTYFNYEAQPDKSGLPSDRFSAERPEGSISTLTIQRTEQRDSAMYRCAQTGVPGRDWNTIYFGEGSWLTVV.

The genes are TRBV16 and TRBJ2-7, with TRBD1 matching over 7 bases. CDR1 is KGHSY and CDR2 is FQNENV in the germline V gene. J gave up 6 bases and V 4 bases, and 9 bases lay outside the gene matches. The CDR3 has 14 residues. CDR3: CASSPRTGTSEQYF. The CDR3 nucleotides are TGTGCCAGCAGCCCCCGGACAGGTACCAGCGAGCAGTACTTC.